This TCR beta chain is from a study of blood T cells in healthy people across ages. CDR1 is MNHEY, CDR2 SVGAGI, per germline. Deletions cut 2 bases from V and 2 bases from J, with 10 bases between. The CDR3 contains 15 residues. PCR was performed a second time for roughly 7 to 12 cycles using a sample-barcoded 5' primer and a J-beta primer mix. Each CDR3 protein gets one entry after TCRdb re-called the 5' RACE reads with MiXCR. The sample lists hundreds of thousands of distinct CDR3 sequences, about 48% occurring once. This clonotype was detected a few times. V is TRBV6-5 and J is TRBJ1-5; D is possibly TRBD1 (6 bases). The sample was blood. The receptor comes from a man aged 25 to 45 in good health. DNA of the CDR3: TGTGCCAGCAGTTACGGAAGGGGGGGCAATCAGCCCCAGCATTTT. Its translation: CASSYGRGGNQPQHF.